Given below is one T cell receptor (beta chain) in context. Germline trimming cut 5 bases from V and 8 bases from J; bases unmatched to any gene: 10. This CDR3 spans 15 amino acids. The germline V gene has CDR1 SGHNT and CDR2 YENEEA. The sample is drawn from a study of T cell responses to AZD1222 COVID-19 vaccine. TCRdb's table, derived via immunoSEQ multiplex PCR, lists solely in-frame clones and lacks some. The table includes approximately 130,000 clones, over 75% detected once. This chain links TRBV11-3 with TRBJ1-4; 8 nucleotides line up with TRBD1. Specimen: peripheral blood, collected 28 days after the second AZD1222 dose. This clonotype originated in an adult who received the AZD1222 COVID-19 vaccine. The CDR3 nucleotides are TGTGCCAGCAGCCGTCGACAGGGGCTGAGCGAAAAACTGTTTTTT. This translates into CASSRRQGLSEKLFF.